Below, 25 T cell receptor beta chains from the same sample are listed, as sequenced in a study of T-cell reconstitution after alpha-beta-depleted transplantation in children. This sample's TCRbeta library carried unique molecular identifier barcodes. TCRdb reprocessed the PCR reads with MiXCR, giving one entry per CDR3 protein. The table has approximately 650,000 distinct CDR3 sequences, about an eighth seen once; the top ten hold 0.65% to 0.9%. Here the sequenced sample was PBMCs, taken before TCRalphabeta/CD19-depleted stem cell transplant. The receptors stem from a girl aged 2 to 10 with congenital amegakaryocytic thrombocytopenia, due to receive a stem cell transplant.

A few counts support this clonotype. The chain joins TRBV5-1 to TRBJ2-3, with 8 nucleotides matching TRBD2. This CDR3 comprises 16 residues. Germline V gene data show CDR1 as SGHRS and CDR2 as YFSETQ. The junction had 10 bases not matched to a gene; V was cut back by 4 bases and J by 3 bases. CDR3 sequence: CASSPQREIATDTQYF. The CDR3 coding sequence is TGCGCCAGCAGCCCCCAGCGGGAGATCGCAACAGATACGCAGTATTTT.

This clonotype was seen ten or more times. This rearrangement joins TRBV29-1 to TRBJ2-7; unclear D gene. V lost 5 bases, J lost 5 bases, and 22 bases lay in between. Germline V lookup: CDR1 SQVTM, CDR2 ANQGSEA. This CDR3 comprises 15 residues. The CDR3, as DNA: TGCAGCGTTCGTGGTTGGAGCTATAAATCGAACGAGCAGTACTTC. Its protein is CSVRGWSYKSNEQYF.

This clonotype has just a few counts. The chain links TRBV5-1 to TRBJ2-7; either TRBD1 or TRBD2 may supply D (5 bases each). Looked up from germline, CDR1 is SGHRS and CDR2 is YFSETQ. This CDR3 is 17 amino acids long. Trimming left V 4 bases short and J 6 bases short, with 26 bases between. CDR3: CASSRSGRIYGSLEQYF. In DNA, the CDR3 is TGCGCCAGCAGCAGGTCGGGACGGATCTACGGTAGTCTCGAGCAGTACTTC.

This clonotype showed up many times. The J gene is TRBJ2-1, the V gene TRBV5-1; the D gene is possibly TRBD1 (6 bases). Germline V gives CDR1 SGHRS, CDR2 YFSETQ. V shed 4 bases and J shed 7 bases, with 24 bases lying between them. The CDR3 is made up of 17 amino acids. CDR3 nucleotide sequence: TGCGCCAGCAGCCCCATTTATCGGGACACCAAATGGAATGAGCAGTTCTTC. It specifies CASSPIYRDTKWNEQFF. Full variable domain (missing parts from reference TRBV5-1 and TRBJ2-1): KAGVTQTPRYLIKTRGQQVTLSCSPISGHRSVSWYQQTPGQGLQFLFEYFSETQRNKGNFPGRFSGRQFSNSRSEMNVSTLELGDSALYLCASSPIYRDTKWNEQFFGPGTRLTVL.

This clonotype was recorded many times. This chain connects TRBV12-3 or TRBV12-4 to TRBJ2-5; no clear D gene. This CDR3 is 12 amino acids long. Trimming left V 8 bases short and J 2 bases short, with 9 bases between. The CDR3 loop is CASSGDQETQYF. As DNA, the CDR3 is TGTGCCAGCTCAGGCGATCAAGAGACCCAGTACTTC.

This chain joins TRBV2 and TRBJ2-2; 16 positions agree with TRBD2. V lost 9 bases, J lost 0 bases, and 7 bases stayed unmatched. Germline V lookup: CDR1 SNHLY, CDR2 FYNNEI. The CDR3 contains 18 residues. CDR3 amino acids: CASSPGLAGGPNTGELFF. In DNA form, the CDR3 reads TGTGCCAGTTCGCCGGGACTAGCGGGAGGGCCGAACACCGGGGAGCTGTTTTTT. Combining the CDR3 with reference TRBV2 and TRBJ2-2 gives the whole variable domain EPEVTQTPSHQVTQMGQEVILRCVPISNHLYFYWYRQILGQKVEFLVSFYNNEISEKSEIFDDQFSVERPDGSNFTLKIRSTKLEDSAMYFCASSPGLAGGPNTGELFFGEGSRLTVL.

This clonotype came up many times. The chain joins TRBV12-3 or TRBV12-4 to TRBJ1-2; 11 bases are a match to TRBD1. This CDR3 comprises 17 residues. J gave up 7 bases and V 3 bases, and 13 bases lay outside the gene matches. CDR3 loop: CASSLEGQGVPLGGYTF. CDR3 sequence (DNA): TGTGCCAGCAGTTTGGAGGGACAGGGGGTTCCCCTTGGTGGCTACACCTTC.

Comment on this clonotype: A read error may be the cause here, since a much bigger clone is one base away. The rearrangement uses TRBV5-1 and TRBJ2-1; D remains unclear. From germline, CDR1 is SGHRS and CDR2 YFSETQ. The CDR3 has 16 residues. The CDR3 DNA is TGCGCCATCAGCCTCTCATTGGACCATCTATACAATGAGCAGTTCTTC. It yields the protein CAISLSLDHLYNEQFF. The full variable domain, in which reference TRBV5-1 and TRBJ2-1 provide the parts outside the CDR3, is KAGVTQTPRYLIKTRGQQVTLSCSPISGHRSVSWYQQTPGQGLQFLFEYFSETQRNKGNFPGRFSGRQFSNSRSEMNVSTLELGDSALYLCAISLSLDHLYNEQFFGPGTRLTVL.

There are many counts of this clonotype. The chain combines TRBV10-3 with TRBJ2-1; 8 bases align to TRBD2. CDR3 length: 15 amino acids. Losses at the gene ends were 10 bases for V and 3 bases for J; bases not matched to a gene: 11. Germline values: CDR1 ENHRY, CDR2 SYGVKD. The CDR3 DNA reads TGTGCCAACGCGGCGGGACTAGACTACTACAATGAGCAGTTCTTC. This gives the protein CANAAGLDYYNEQFF.

This clonotype was detected only a few times. The CDR3 here is CSARLAGGLDEQFF. Written as DNA, the CDR3 is TGCAGTGCTCGACTAGCGGGAGGGTTGGATGAGCAGTTCTTC. This sequence joins TRBV20-1 and TRBJ2-1; TRBD2 matches 14 bases. The CDR3 runs to 14 residues. The germline V gene encodes CDR1 DFQATT and CDR2 SNEGSKA (reference sequence). V dropped 5 bases and J dropped 8; count of bases not matched to a gene: 5.

This clonotype was seen repeatedly, ten times or more. The J gene is TRBJ2-7, the V gene TRBV28; no clear D gene. CDR3 length: 14 amino acids. The V gene's germline CDR1 is MDHEN and CDR2 SYDVKM. Trimming took 3 bases from V and 0 from J, leaving 9 bases between them. In DNA form, the CDR3 reads TGTGCCAGCAGTTTTTCAGAAAGCTCCTACGAGCAGTACTTC. It specifies CASSFSESSYEQYF.

The rearrangement joins TRBV3-1 to TRBJ2-1; 12 bases line up with TRBD1. The length of the CDR3 is 19 residues. CDR1 is LGHDT, CDR2 YNNKEL, per germline (reference sequence). With V trimmed by 10 bases and J by 9 bases, 25 bases remained unmatched. The CDR3 protein is CATTQLGQGAVSISAEQFF. CDR3 nucleotide sequence: TGTGCCACCACCCAGTTGGGACAGGGGGCGGTTTCAATCTCCGCTGAGCAGTTCTTC.

This clonotype showed up many times. The J gene is TRBJ1-1, the V gene TRBV7-6; TRBD1 agrees at 7 bases. The V gene's germline CDR1 is SGHVS and CDR2 FNYEAQ. Trimming removed 1 base from V and 4 bases from J; junction bases left unmatched: 12. This CDR3 comprises 17 residues. CDR3: CASSLEVFQTGVTEAFF. The CDR3 coding sequence is TGTGCCAGCAGCTTAGAAGTATTCCAAACAGGGGTCACTGAAGCTTTCTTT.

This clonotype was seen repeatedly, ten times or more. The chain uses TRBV15 and TRBJ1-1; D is perhaps TRBD1 (5 bases). V was cut by 1 base and J by 0 bases, with 6 bases left in between. CDR3 size: 14 residues. The germline gives CDR1 LNHNV, CDR2 YYDKDF (reference sequence). For the CDR3, the DNA is TGTGCCACCAGCAGAGCAGGGCTGAACACTGAAGCTTTCTTT. It encodes CATSRAGLNTEAFF.

The V and J genes are TRBV10-3 and TRBJ2-1, with D unresolved. The germline V gene encodes CDR1 ENHRY and CDR2 SYGVKD. Deletions cut 9 bases from V and 2 bases from J, with 14 bases between. The CDR3 loop spans 14 amino acids. The CDR3 is CAMSPPGPYNEQFF. Written as DNA, the CDR3 is TGTGCCATGAGCCCCCCGGGCCCCTACAATGAGCAGTTCTTC.

V and J are TRBV12-3 or TRBV12-4 and TRBJ2-7; D may correspond to TRBD1 or TRBD2 (5 bases each). CDR3 length: 14 amino acids. Between the trimmed V and J ends, which lost 3 bases and 0 bases, there was a span of 9 bases. This chain's CDR3 is CASSFRGVSYEQYF. The CDR3, as DNA: TGTGCCAGCAGTTTTAGAGGGGTCTCCTACGAGCAGTACTTC.

The table lists this clonotype with many counts. The chain has TRBV5-1 and TRBJ2-2, with D possibly being TRBD2 (5 bases). CDR3 length: 12 amino acids. Trimming took off 4 bases at V and 7 bases at J, with 8 bases between the two ends. Germline-derived CDR1 and CDR2 are SGHRS and YFSETQ. The DNA for the CDR3 is TGCGCCAGCAGCGAGGGAGACGGGGAGCTGTTTTTT. Residues: CASSEGDGELFF.

This clonotype turned up a few times. The V and J genes are TRBV3-1 and TRBJ2-1; D gene unclear. This CDR3 region has 13 residues. Deletions cut 3 bases from V and 12 bases from J, with 15 bases between. Germline CDR1 and CDR2: LGHDT and YNNKEL (reference sequence). The CDR3 DNA sequence: TGTGCCAGCAGCCAGGTACTTCCCGGTCCGCAGTTCTTC. Translating it yields CASSQVLPGPQFF.

This clonotype showed up many times. The V gene is TRBV20-1, the J gene TRBJ2-2; tentatively, D is TRBD2 (6 bases). The V end lost 4 bases, the J end lost 1 base, and 16 bases lay between the germline ends. The CDR3 is 16 residues long. Germline V CDR1 and CDR2: DFQATT, SNEGSKA (reference sequence). CDR3 coding DNA: TGCAGTGCTAAGCTCACCGGGAGAAAGAACACCGGGGAGCTGTTTTTT. Translation: CSAKLTGRKNTGELFF.

This clonotype was found many times. V usage is TRBV7-9 and J usage is TRBJ1-6; D gene uncertain. The CDR3 runs 12 residues. Between the trimmed V and J ends, which lost 7 bases and 10 bases, there was a span of 11 bases. Germline lookup yields CDR1 SEHNR and CDR2 FQNEAQ (reference sequence). The CDR3 sequence is CASNSQDSPLHF. The CDR3 DNA is TGTGCCAGCAATAGCCAGGACTCACCCCTCCACTTT.

This clonotype was detected ten times or more. The chain links TRBV10-1 to TRBJ2-1; D unclear. Between the trimmed V and J ends, which lost 2 bases and 12 bases, there was a span of 11 bases. The CDR3 is made up of 12 amino acids. Germline values: CDR1 WNHNN, CDR2 SYGVQD (reference sequence). The CDR3 reads CASSEPDSGQFF. The CDR3 DNA reads TGCGCCAGCAGTGAGCCCGATTCGGGGCAGTTCTTC.

This clonotype was counted at least ten times. The CDR3 region is CASSLEWIYNEQFF. DNA for the CDR3: TGCGCCAGCAGCTTGGAATGGATCTACAATGAGCAGTTCTTC. This chain joins TRBV5-1 and TRBJ2-1; D is unresolved. Trimming pared 0 bases from V and 3 bases from J, leaving 7 bases between. The CDR3 consists of 14 residues. Germline CDR1 is SGHRS and CDR2 is YFSETQ.

This clonotype has a count of ten or more. The rearrangement links TRBV10-1 to TRBJ2-7, with D uncertain. The CDR3 is 13 residues long. Germline lookup yields CDR1 WNHNN and CDR2 SYGVQD (reference sequence). V shed 8 bases and J shed 2 bases, with 13 bases lying between them. The DNA for the CDR3 is TGCGCCAGCGTGAAAAACCAGACCTACGAGCAGTACTTC. Its translation is CASVKNQTYEQYF.

The V and J genes are TRBV7-3 and TRBJ2-1; 7 nucleotides line up with TRBD2. In germline, CDR1 is SGHTA, CDR2 FQGTGA. The ends lost 0 bases at V and 6 bases at J; junction bases unmatched: 8. The CDR3 extends over 16 amino acids. The CDR3 coding sequence is TGTGCCAGCAGCTTAACGGGTGGGAGGGCCGTCAATGAGCAGTTCTTC. Protein product: CASSLTGGRAVNEQFF.

This clonotype was seen ten or more times. V is TRBV29-1 and J is TRBJ2-7, with TRBD2 identical over 7 bases. The CDR3 has 13 residues. Germline lookup yields CDR1 SQVTM and CDR2 ANQGSEA. The V segment lost 7 bases and the J segment 4 bases; nucleotides outside the gene matches: 10. The CDR3 is CSAHGGGKYEQYF. The DNA of the CDR3 is TGCAGCGCCCATGGGGGGGGAAAATACGAGCAGTACTTC.